The subject of this entry is one TCR beta chain. This specimen comes from a study of blood T cell repertoires in COVID-19. On the study more broadly: From the United States, Italy and Spain came samples of acute and convalescent COVID-19.

TCRdb's copy holds only in-frame clones and misses some; the assay was immunoSEQ multiplex PCR. The sample lists approximately 150,000 clones; around 82% were seen once. The ends were cut back, 5 bases at V and 2 bases at J, with 15 bases in the middle. The CDR3 totals 15 residues. Germline CDR1 is SGDLS and CDR2 is YYNGEE. The specimen sequenced was peripheral blood. The receptor was derived from a woman of 80 years or more with acute or convalescent COVID-19. This rearrangement joins TRBV9 to TRBJ2-3; possible D gene TRBD1, 5 bases. The CDR3 DNA reads TGTGCCAGCAGTCTGCAGACAGCACCCACAGATACGCAGTATTTT. This gives the protein CASSLQTAPTDTQYF.